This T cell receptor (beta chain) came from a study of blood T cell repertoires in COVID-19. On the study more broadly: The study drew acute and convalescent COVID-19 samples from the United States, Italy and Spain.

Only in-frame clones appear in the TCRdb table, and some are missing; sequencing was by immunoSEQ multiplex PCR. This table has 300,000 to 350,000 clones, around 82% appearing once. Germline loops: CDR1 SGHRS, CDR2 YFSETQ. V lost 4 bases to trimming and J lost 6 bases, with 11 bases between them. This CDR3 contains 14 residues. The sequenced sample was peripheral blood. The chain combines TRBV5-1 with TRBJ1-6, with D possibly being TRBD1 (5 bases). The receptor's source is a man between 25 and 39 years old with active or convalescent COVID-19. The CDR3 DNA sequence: TGCGCCAGCAGCCCCGACAGCCCTAATTCACCCCTCCACTTT. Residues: CASSPDSPNSPLHF. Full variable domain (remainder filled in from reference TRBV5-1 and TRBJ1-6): KAGVTQTPRYLIKTRGQQVTLSCSPISGHRSVSWYQQTPGQGLQFLFEYFSETQRNKGNFPGRFSGRQFSNSRSEMNVSTLELGDSALYLCASSPDSPNSPLHFGNGTRLTVT.